The 14 T cell receptor beta chains reported below all come from one sample, sequenced in a study of blood T cell repertoires in COVID-19. Here immunoSEQ multiplex PCR was the method, and the copy in TCRdb shows in-frame clones only, minus some. The sample includes 62,000 or so clones, approximately 86% seen only once; the top ten take approximately 1.4%. Specimen: peripheral blood. The receptor source for this set is a woman aged 60 to 75 with acute or convalescent COVID-19.

The CDR3 protein is CAISERQGGYTF. CDR3 nucleotides: TGTGCCATCAGTGAACGACAGGGAGGCTACACCTTC. This chain uses TRBV10-3 with TRBJ1-2; 7 positions agree with TRBD1. CDR3 length equals 12 residues. Germline V gene data show CDR1 as ENHRY and CDR2 as SYGVKD. The junction had 3 bases not matched to a gene; V was cut back by 3 bases and J by 8 bases.

The chain recombines TRBV4-1 with TRBJ1-2, with 8 bases matching TRBD1. Germline CDR1 MGHRA, CDR2 YSYEKL. The CDR3 extends over 15 amino acids. The ends lost 5 bases at V and 2 bases at J; junction bases unmatched: 7. CDR3 DNA: TGCGCCAGCAGCGTCATCAGGGGGCAGAACTATGGCTACACCTTC. Its translation: CASSVIRGQNYGYTF.

The chain couples TRBV29-1 to TRBJ2-1, with TRBD2 as a possible D gene (6 bases). Germline CDR1 is SQVTM and CDR2 is ANQGSEA. This CDR3 is built from 12 residues. V lost 6 bases, J lost 8 bases, and 14 bases lay in between. The CDR3 loop reads CSVGGGYDEQFF. CDR3 nucleotide sequence: TGCAGCGTCGGTGGGGGGTACGATGAGCAGTTCTTC.

The genes are TRBV5-1 and TRBJ2-5; D is perhaps TRBD2 (5 bases). Deletions cut 7 bases from V and 4 bases from J, with 17 bases between. CDR1 and CDR2 (germline): SGHRS, YFSETQ. The CDR3 contains 14 residues. The DNA of the CDR3 is TGCGCCAGCGCTCCGAACCAAGGGAGAGAGACCCAGTACTTC. It codes for CASAPNQGRETQYF.

This sequence joins TRBV5-1 and TRBJ2-7, with 7 bases lining up with TRBD1. Unmatched junction bases numbered 6, after V lost 0 bases and J lost 3 bases. There are 15 residues in the CDR3. Germline CDR1 and CDR2: SGHRS and YFSETQ. CDR3 bases: TGCGCCAGCAGCTTGGTAGGGGGCGCCGGCTACGAGCAGTACTTC. This encodes CASSLVGGAGYEQYF. The full variable domain, with the rest looked up from reference TRBV5-1 and TRBJ2-7, is KAGVTQTPRYLIKTRGQQVTLSCSPISGHRSVSWYQQTPGQGLQFLFEYFSETQRNKGNFPGRFSGRQFSNSRSEMNVSTLELGDSALYLCASSLVGGAGYEQYFGPGTRLTVT.

The chain uses TRBV6-1 and TRBJ1-1; 7 bases align to TRBD1. The CDR3 covers 15 residues. V gave up 1 base and J gave up 4 bases; unmatched junction bases: 6. Germline loops: CDR1 MNHNS, CDR2 SASEGT. The CDR3 DNA follows: TGTGCCAGCAGTGAAGGGAACAGGGGTAGCACTGAAGCTTTCTTT. Translation gives CASSEGNRGSTEAFF.

The V call is TRBV9, the J call TRBJ2-1; TRBD2 agrees at 8 bases. The ends lost 4 bases at V and 9 bases at J; junction bases unmatched: 12. The germline gives CDR1 SGDLS, CDR2 YYNGEE. This CDR3 has 15 residues. CDR3 DNA: TGTGCCAGCAGCCCCTCGCCGGGGGGGGGTCGTGAGCAGTTCTTC. This translates into CASSPSPGGGREQFF.

The rearrangement links TRBV2 to TRBJ1-3, with 9 bases fitting TRBD1. Germline V gene sequence: CDR1 SNHLY, CDR2 FYNNEI. V was clipped by 8 bases and J by 1 base; unmatched bases: 6. The CDR3 is 15 residues long. The CDR3 bases are TGTGCCAGCTGCCTGGACAGGGGATCTGGAAACACCATATATTTT. Protein: CASCLDRGSGNTIYF.

The chain has TRBV9 and TRBJ2-3, with 10 bases matching TRBD2. Germline values: CDR1 SGDLS, CDR2 YYNGEE. CDR3 length: 16 amino acids. V was pared by 3 bases and J by 2 bases, with 6 bases of the junction left unmatched. In nucleotides, the CDR3 is TGTGCCAGCAGCGCGATAGCGGGGGGTAACACAGATACGCAGTATTTT. Residues: CASSAIAGGNTDTQYF.

V usage is TRBV5-1 and J usage is TRBJ2-1; 12 nucleotides agree with TRBD2. Germline V lookup: CDR1 SGHRS, CDR2 YFSETQ. This CDR3 region has 18 residues. V was pared by 0 bases and J by 9 bases, with 13 bases of the junction left unmatched. The CDR3 region is CASSLEGLTSGSPGEQFF. CDR3 DNA sequence: TGCGCCAGCAGCTTGGAAGGATTGACTAGCGGGAGTCCCGGTGAGCAGTTCTTC.

The genes are TRBV7-9 and TRBJ1-1; unclear D gene. The CDR3 totals 15 residues. The V gene lost 7 bases and the J gene lost 0 bases, with 15 bases spanning the gap. The germline V gene has CDR1 SEHNR and CDR2 FQNEAQ (reference sequence). CDR3: CASNPNVLMNTEAFF. The CDR3 nucleotides are TGTGCCAGCAACCCTAACGTACTAATGAACACTGAAGCTTTCTTT.

The chain is built from TRBV11-2 and TRBJ2-5; possible D gene TRBD1, 6 bases. Germline V gene lookup returns CDR1 SGHAT and CDR2 FQNNGV. This CDR3 has 15 residues. Trimming pared 1 base from V and 5 bases from J, leaving 14 bases between. CDR3 sequence: CASSLGPQGHETQYF. CDR3 DNA sequence: TGTGCCAGCAGCTTAGGCCCGCAGGGGCACGAGACCCAGTACTTC.

This clone qualifies as large. This chain joins TRBV2 and TRBJ2-7; TRBD2 matches 7 bases. The germline CDR1 and CDR2 sequences are SNHLY and FYNNEI. Trimming took 0 bases from V and 3 from J; bases not matched to a gene: 8. CDR3 length equals 16 residues. In DNA, the CDR3 is TGTGCCAGCAGTGAAGCCAGGATAGCGGGTGGCTACGAGCAGTACTTC. It specifies CASSEARIAGGYEQYF. The entire variable domain, with the rest obtained from reference TRBV2 and TRBJ2-7, is as follows: EPEVTQTPSHQVTQMGQEVILRCVPISNHLYFYWYRQILGQKVEFLVSFYNNEISEKSEIFDDQFSVERPDGSNFTLKIRSTKLEDSAMYFCASSEARIAGGYEQYFGPGTRLTVT.

This CDR3 reads CASSLELNTEAFF. In DNA form, the CDR3 reads TGCGCCAGCAGCTTGGAATTAAACACTGAAGCTTTCTTT. The chain is built from TRBV5-1 and TRBJ1-1; D is unclear. Per the germline V gene, CDR1 is SGHRS and CDR2 is YFSETQ. Trimming removed 0 bases from V and 2 bases from J, with 5 bases in between. The CDR3 loop spans 13 amino acids.